The 24 T cell receptor beta chains in this list originate from one sample, sequenced in a study of blood T cell repertoires in COVID-19. Only in-frame clones appear in the TCRdb table, and some are missing; sequencing was by immunoSEQ multiplex PCR. The sample holds over 100,000 clones; 80% to 85% are singletons and the top ten take roughly 7.7%. The specimen was peripheral blood. Every receptor here comes from a man aged 70 or older with acute or convalescent COVID-19.

The chain combines TRBV3-1 (or the pseudogene TRBV3-2) with TRBJ2-2; maybe TRBD1 (5 bases). V was pared by 1 base and J by 5 bases, with 11 bases between. Germline V gene sequence: CDR1 LGHDT, CDR2 YNNKEL (reference sequence). CDR3 length: 15 residues. This chain's CDR3 is CASSQGNRFTGELFF. CDR3 in DNA: TGTGCCAGCAGCCAAGGAAACAGGTTTACCGGGGAGCTGTTTTTT.

The chain links TRBV7-9 to TRBJ2-2; 7 bases fit TRBD2. V was pared by 2 bases and J by 2 bases, with 2 bases of the junction left unmatched. Looked up from germline, CDR1 is SEHNR and CDR2 is FQNEAQ (reference sequence). The CDR3 runs 15 residues. The CDR3, as DNA: TGTGCCAGCAGCTTAAGGGACTACAACACCGGGGAGCTGTTTTTT. It yields the protein CASSLRDYNTGELFF.

The V gene is TRBV28, the J gene TRBJ2-3; D remains ambiguous. The CDR3 is 12 residues long. The V gene lost 5 bases and the J gene lost 6 bases, with 9 bases spanning the gap. Germline CDR1 MDHEN, CDR2 SYDVKM. CDR3 protein: CASSPLADTQYF. DNA for the CDR3: TGTGCCAGCAGTCCCCTCGCGGATACGCAGTATTTT.

The chain joins TRBV6-1 to TRBJ1-5; D perhaps matches TRBD1 (5 bases). The germline V gene encodes CDR1 MNHNS and CDR2 SASEGT. The CDR3 length is 12 residues. V was clipped by 6 bases and J by 4 bases, with 7 bases between them. The CDR3 is CASSTGNQPQHF. CDR3 DNA sequence: TGTGCCAGCAGCACAGGTAATCAGCCCCAGCATTTT.

The J gene is TRBJ1-1, the V gene TRBV10-1; 7 bases fit TRBD1. The V gene's germline CDR1 is WNHNN and CDR2 SYGVQD (reference sequence). CDR3 length equals 13 residues. Trimming cost V 4 bases and J 4 bases; bases outside gene matches: 3. The chain's CDR3 is CASSVDRVTEAFF. CDR3 coding DNA: TGCGCCAGCAGTGTTGACAGGGTCACTGAAGCTTTCTTT.

The CDR3 spells CASSLEGGRRDTQYF. The CDR3 DNA sequence: TGTGCCAGCAGTCTCGAGGGGGGGAGGCGAGATACGCAGTATTTT. The V and J genes are TRBV2 and TRBJ2-3; a possible D gene is TRBD2 (7 bases). V was trimmed by 5 bases and J by 5 bases, leaving 17 bases between them. The CDR3 sequence is 15 residues long. Germline V gives CDR1 SNHLY, CDR2 FYNNEI.

The chain has TRBV9 and TRBJ1-1, with no clear D. The V end was cut by 0 bases, the J end by 3 bases, with 6 bases between. Germline V lookup: CDR1 SGDLS, CDR2 YYNGEE. The CDR3 runs to 13 residues. CDR3 in DNA: TGTGCCAGCAGCGTAGGGTACTACACTGAAGCTTTCTTT. Translated: CASSVGYYTEAFF. The full variable domain, in which reference TRBV9 and TRBJ1-1 provide the parts outside the CDR3, is DSGVTQTPKHLITATGQRVTLRCSPRSGDLSVYWYQQSLDQGLQFLIQYYNGEERAKGNILERFSAQQFPDLHSELNLSSLELGDSALYFCASSVGYYTEAFFGQGTRLTVV.

The chain joins TRBV7-9 to TRBJ1-5, with TRBD1 matching over 10 bases. The CDR3 is made up of 15 amino acids. The J segment lost 9 bases and the V segment lost 1 base, leaving 6 bases of the junction unmatched. Germline CDR1 is SEHNR and CDR2 is FQNEAQ (reference sequence). In nucleotides, the CDR3 is TGTGCCAGCAGCTTAGGGGGGACAGGGGAGGCGCCCCAGCATTTT. Encoded protein: CASSLGGTGEAPQHF.

V is TRBV3-1 (or the pseudogene TRBV3-2) and J is TRBJ2-2; 8 bases align to TRBD2. Germline V gene sequence: CDR1 LGHDT, CDR2 YNNKEL (reference sequence). Trimming took 3 bases from V and 4 from J; bases not matched to a gene: 7. CDR3 length: 16 amino acids. Here the CDR3 reads CASSHRAGASTGELFF. DNA for the CDR3: TGTGCCAGCAGCCACAGAGCGGGGGCGTCCACCGGGGAGCTGTTTTTT.

This clone was seen a few times. The rearrangement links TRBV5-1 to TRBJ2-1; D gene ambiguous. Trimming cost V 0 bases and J 2 bases, with 6 bases left between them. This CDR3 contains 14 residues. The germline CDR1 and CDR2 sequences are SGHRS and YFSETQ. Here the CDR3 DNA reads TGCGCCAGCAGCTTGGGTGTAACCTACAATGAGCAGTTCTTC. As protein: CASSLGVTYNEQFF. Looking up the rest from reference TRBV5-1 and TRBJ2-1 gives the full variable domain: KAGVTQTPRYLIKTRGQQVTLSCSPISGHRSVSWYQQTPGQGLQFLFEYFSETQRNKGNFPGRFSGRQFSNSRSEMNVSTLELGDSALYLCASSLGVTYNEQFFGPGTRLTVL.

This clone was counted between two and nine times. The CDR3 reads CASSRPDRNYGYTF. The CDR3 bases are TGCGCCAGCAGCCGACCGGACAGGAACTATGGCTACACCTTC. The rearrangement links TRBV4-1 to TRBJ1-2; 7 nucleotides align to TRBD1. Germline-derived CDR1 and CDR2 are MGHRA and YSYEKL. The CDR3 is made up of 14 amino acids. V lost 4 bases and J lost 2; bases outside the gene matches: 4.

This clone was counted between two and nine times. V and J are TRBV7-9 and TRBJ2-1; no reliable D call. The CDR3 spans 14 residues. V lost 1 base and J 6 bases, leaving 10 bases between the germline ends. Germline CDR1 is SEHNR and CDR2 is FQNEAQ (reference sequence). The CDR3 sequence is CASSLGLGSNEQFF. DNA for the CDR3: TGTGCCAGCAGCTTAGGTCTAGGTTCCAATGAGCAGTTCTTC.

The J gene is TRBJ2-1, the V gene TRBV18; D call uncertain. The V and J ends lost 3 bases and 4 bases respectively, with 4 bases between them. The germline CDR1 and CDR2 sequences are KGHSH and LQKENI. This CDR3 comprises 12 residues. CDR3 amino acids: CASSPTYNEQFF. The CDR3 nucleotides read TGTGCCAGCTCACCTACTTACAATGAGCAGTTCTTC.

The chain carries TRBV5-1 and TRBJ2-7, with TRBD2 matching over 8 bases. The CDR3 covers 16 residues. Germline lookup yields CDR1 SGHRS and CDR2 YFSETQ. Trimming removed 0 bases from V and 0 bases from J; junction bases left unmatched: 5. CDR3 sequence (DNA): TGCGCCAGCAGCTTGGTGGGGAGCGGGAGCTCCTACGAGCAGTACTTC. Translation gives CASSLVGSGSSYEQYF.

The chain employs TRBV10-1 and TRBJ2-7, with 7 bases that match TRBD2. The germline CDR1 and CDR2 sequences are WNHNN and SYGVQD (reference sequence). After removal of 1 base from V and 3 bases from J, the junction contained 6 bases not matched to a gene. CDR3 length: 15 residues. The CDR3 loop is CASSEFVGGDYEQYF. CDR3 sequence (DNA): TGCGCCAGCAGTGAGTTTGTTGGGGGGGACTACGAGCAGTACTTC.

This clone occurred once. The chain carries TRBV5-8 and TRBJ2-3; possible D gene TRBD2, 6 bases. V was clipped by 0 bases and J by 2 bases, with 19 bases between them. The length of the CDR3 is 18 residues. The germline V gene has CDR1 SGHTS and CDR2 YDEGEE. The CDR3 bases are TGTGCCAGCAGCTTGGCCTCGGGACTTTTGAGCTTCACAGATACGCAGTATTTT. Translated: CASSLASGLLSFTDTQYF.

CDR3 nucleotides: TGTGCCAGCAGTTTAGTATCAAATAACAGGGGAGCCCCCTACGAGCAGTACTTC. Its translation: CASSLVSNNRGAPYEQYF. The rearrangement links TRBV28 to TRBJ2-7; 7 nucleotides align to TRBD1. From germline, CDR1 is MDHEN and CDR2 SYDVKM. This CDR3 comprises 18 residues. Trimming took 2 bases from V and 2 from J; bases not matched to a gene: 15.

The rearrangement joins TRBV28 to TRBJ1-6; 8 bases agree with TRBD1. There are 13 residues in the CDR3. J gave up 8 bases and V 10 bases, and 7 bases lay outside the gene matches. Germline assignment: CDR1 MDHEN and CDR2 SYDVKM. CDR3 nucleotides: TGTGCCACGGACAGGGCCCCGTATTCACCCCTCCACTTT. Translation: CATDRAPYSPLHF. Supplemented by reference TRBV28 and TRBJ1-6, the full variable domain reads DVKVTQSSRYLVKRTGEKVFLECVQDMDHENMFWYRQDPGLGLRLIYFSYDVKMKEKGDIPEGYSVSREKKERFSLILESASTNQTSMYLCATDRAPYSPLHFGNGTRLTVT.

There are a few counts of this clone. The chain links TRBV29-1 to TRBJ1-4; perhaps TRBD1 as D (6 bases). The ends were cut back, 2 bases at V and 7 bases at J, with 14 bases in the middle. The CDR3 consists of 14 residues. Germline CDR1 is SQVTM and CDR2 is ANQGSEA. The CDR3 region is CSVEKVDSSEKLFF. DNA for the CDR3: TGCAGCGTTGAAAAGGTGGACAGTAGTGAAAAACTGTTTTTT.

This chain connects TRBV9 to TRBJ2-1; TRBD2 agrees at 8 bases. This CDR3 comprises 16 residues. CDR1 is SGDLS and CDR2 is YYNGEE in the germline V gene. The V segment lost 3 bases and the J segment 6 bases; nucleotides outside the gene matches: 11. CDR3 in amino acids: CASSAHPAGEGNEQFF. CDR3 in DNA: TGTGCCAGCAGCGCCCACCCAGCGGGAGAGGGCAATGAGCAGTTCTTC. Full variable domain (outside the CDR3, taken from reference TRBV9 and TRBJ2-1): DSGVTQTPKHLITATGQRVTLRCSPRSGDLSVYWYQQSLDQGLQFLIQYYNGEERAKGNILERFSAQQFPDLHSELNLSSLELGDSALYFCASSAHPAGEGNEQFFGPGTRLTVL.

V usage is TRBV2 and J usage is TRBJ1-5, with D perhaps TRBD1 (5 bases). The V gene lost 6 bases and the J gene lost 0 bases, with 18 bases spanning the gap. The germline CDR1 and CDR2 sequences are SNHLY and FYNNEI. CDR3 size: 17 residues. The CDR3 region is CASRRGAGLNSNQPQHF. The CDR3, as DNA: TGTGCCAGCAGACGCGGGGCAGGACTCAATAGCAATCAGCCCCAGCATTTT. Full variable domain (missing parts from reference TRBV2 and TRBJ1-5): EPEVTQTPSHQVTQMGQEVILRCVPISNHLYFYWYRQILGQKVEFLVSFYNNEISEKSEIFDDQFSVERPDGSNFTLKIRSTKLEDSAMYFCASRRGAGLNSNQPQHFGDGTRLSIL.

V is TRBV5-1 and J is TRBJ1-6; 8 bases are shared with TRBD1. V was clipped by 0 bases and J by 9 bases; unmatched bases: 5. CDR3 length: 15 amino acids. Germline V lookup: CDR1 SGHRS, CDR2 YFSETQ. The CDR3 sequence is CASSLAGQGRSPLHF. The CDR3 coding sequence is TGCGCCAGCAGCTTGGCCGGACAGGGCCGTTCACCCCTCCACTTT.

The V and J genes are TRBV28 and TRBJ1-6, with D perhaps matching TRBD1 (5 bases). The germline gives CDR1 MDHEN, CDR2 SYDVKM. This CDR3 comprises 15 residues. V was clipped by 7 bases and J by 2 bases, with 12 bases between them. This chain's CDR3 is CASILGHTYNSPLHF. The CDR3 DNA is TGTGCCAGCATCCTAGGACACACCTATAATTCACCCCTCCACTTT.

The chain joins TRBV28 to TRBJ2-6; no clear D gene. The V end lost 2 bases, the J end lost 0 bases, and 5 bases lay between the germline ends. This CDR3 comprises 15 residues. The germline V gene encodes CDR1 MDHEN and CDR2 SYDVKM. CDR3 protein: CASSLSLSGANVLTF. The CDR3 nucleotides are TGTGCCAGCAGTTTAAGCCTCTCTGGGGCCAACGTCCTGACTTTC.